These 24 T cell receptor beta chains originate from one sample sequenced in a study of OX40 agonist ivuxolimab in advanced cancers. Sequenced by immunoSEQ multiplex PCR; TCRdb stores in-frame clones only, minus some. The repertoire has under 60,000 clones, nearly 85% of them found once; the top ten carry roughly 4%. The sample was CD4+ or CD8+ T cells sorted from blood, taken in a trial of the OX40 agonist ivuxolimab. These receptors were collected from an adult with an advanced solid tumor such as melanoma, head and neck, liver or kidney cancer.

This sequence joins TRBV5-4 and TRBJ1-6, with TRBD1 matching 9 bases. Unmatched junction bases numbered 9, after V lost 4 bases and J lost 10 bases. This CDR3 region has 15 residues. Germline V gene lookup returns CDR1 SGHNT and CDR2 YYREEE (reference sequence). The CDR3 bases are TGTGCCAGCAGCCAGACGGGACAGGGAGACTCACCCCTCCACTTT. It encodes CASSQTGQGDSPLHF.

V gene TRBV11-3 combines with J gene TRBJ2-3; D not resolved. The V gene lost 5 bases and the J gene lost 4 bases, with 13 bases spanning the gap. The germline gives CDR1 SGHNT, CDR2 YENEEA. CDR3 size: 14 residues. CDR3: CASSPIGRPDTQYF. The CDR3 DNA follows: TGTGCCAGCAGCCCCATTGGGCGCCCAGATACGCAGTATTTT.

This clone was seen just once. The gene calls are TRBV6-5 and TRBJ2-1, with TRBD1 matching 8 bases. In germline, CDR1 is MNHEY, CDR2 SVGAGI. The CDR3 contains 13 residues. V trimming: 2 bases; J trimming: 8 bases; junction bases outside the gene matches: 2. The CDR3: CASSYDRGDEQFF. DNA of the CDR3: TGTGCCAGCAGTTACGACAGGGGCGATGAGCAGTTCTTC.

The V and J genes are TRBV7-2 and TRBJ1-4, with 8 bases fitting TRBD1. This CDR3 region has 16 residues. The ends lost 3 bases at V and 5 bases at J; junction bases unmatched: 8. Germline V gene lookup returns CDR1 SGHTA and CDR2 FQGNSA. In DNA form, the CDR3 reads TGTGCCAGCAGCTTGTTGGGGACAGGTGCGAATGAAAAACTGTTTTTT. Its translation is CASSLLGTGANEKLFF. The full variable domain, its missing parts supplied by reference TRBV7-2 and TRBJ1-4, is GAGVSQSPSNKVTEKGKDVELRCDPISGHTALYWYRQSLGQGLEFLIYFQGNSAPDKSGLPSDRFSAERTGGSVSTLTIQRTQQEDSAVYLCASSLLGTGANEKLFFGSGTQLSVL.

This chain links TRBV18 with TRBJ2-5; TRBD1 matches 7 bases. This CDR3 is built from 13 residues. CDR1 and CDR2 (germline): KGHSH, LQKENI. Trimming at V came to 4 bases and at J to 3 bases, leaving 2 bases not matched to a gene. The CDR3 here is CASSLQGEETQYF. The CDR3 bases are TGTGCCAGCTCACTTCAGGGGGAAGAGACCCAGTACTTC.

This chain joins TRBV14 and TRBJ2-5; 8 nucleotides align to TRBD1. The CDR3 extends over 13 amino acids. Germline V gene sequence: CDR1 SGHDN, CDR2 FVKESK. V lost 5 bases and J lost 5; bases outside the gene matches: 4. The CDR3, as DNA: TGTGCCAGCAGCTACAGGGGGATCGAGACCCAGTACTTC. This translates into CASSYRGIETQYF.

DNA for the CDR3: TGTGCCAGCAGCATGGGGGGGCCGACAGATACGCAGTATTTT. Translating it yields CASSMGGPTDTQYF. The V call is TRBV14, the J call TRBJ2-3, with a tentative D call TRBD2 (7 bases). In germline, CDR1 is SGHDN, CDR2 FVKESK. The ends were cut back, 5 bases at V and 3 bases at J, with 12 bases in the middle. This CDR3 is built from 14 residues.

This clone appeared a single time. The V gene is TRBV6-5, the J gene TRBJ2-7; D uncertain. Germline lookup yields CDR1 MNHEY and CDR2 SVGAGI. V gave up 0 bases and J gave up 2 bases, with 8 bases separating them. The CDR3 is made up of 14 amino acids. In DNA, the CDR3 is TGTGCCAGCAGTTACTCGGAGAGAACCTACGAGCAGTACTTC. This encodes CASSYSERTYEQYF.

In DNA, the CDR3 is TGTGCCAGCAGTTTACCGGGGACCGCTAACTATGGCTACACCTTC. This translates into CASSLPGTANYGYTF. V gene TRBV28 combines with J gene TRBJ1-2; D possibly corresponds to TRBD1 (5 bases). Germline V gene data show CDR1 as MDHEN and CDR2 as SYDVKM. CDR3 length equals 15 residues. Between the trimmed V and J ends, which lost 2 bases and 0 bases, there was a span of 10 bases.

Only a few counts were recorded for this clone. This chain connects TRBV18 to TRBJ1-4, with D unresolved. Germline V lookup: CDR1 KGHSH, CDR2 LQKENI. Trimming pared 2 bases from V and 0 bases from J, leaving 10 bases between. The CDR3 loop spans 16 amino acids. CDR3 in amino acids: CASSPALPTTNEKLFF. The CDR3 nucleotides read TGTGCCAGCTCACCAGCCCTCCCGACAACTAATGAAAAACTGTTTTTT.

This chain joins TRBV7-3 and TRBJ2-7; 8 bases map to TRBD2. This CDR3 is 15 amino acids long. V shed 5 bases, J shed 3 bases, and the junction held 9 bases outside the gene matches. Germline V gene data show CDR1 as SGHTA and CDR2 as FQGTGA. The CDR3 loop is CASSPRAGANYEQYF. CDR3 DNA: TGTGCCAGCAGCCCTAGAGCGGGGGCCAACTACGAGCAGTACTTC. Based on the CDR3 plus reference TRBV7-3 and TRBJ2-7, the full variable domain is GAGVSQTPSNKVTEKGKYVELRCDPISGHTALYWYRQSLGQGPEFLIYFQGTGAADDSGLPNDRFFAVRPEGSVSTLKIQRTERGDSAVYLCASSPRAGANYEQYFGPGTRLTVT.

The J gene is TRBJ1-3, the V gene TRBV21-1. TRBV21-1 is a known pseudogene. CDR3 length equals 13 residues. CDR3 sequence reads: CASSKEAGNTIYF. The CDR3 DNA reads TGTGCCAGCAGCAAAGAGGCTGGAAACACCATATATTTT.

The CDR3 DNA reads TGTGCCAGCAGTTTAGTAGCAGGGGGGACTAACTATGGCTACACCTTC. Protein product: CASSLVAGGTNYGYTF. The rearrangement links TRBV28 to TRBJ1-2; TRBD1 matches 7 bases. V lost 2 bases, J lost 0 bases, and 6 bases stayed unmatched. Germline V CDR1 and CDR2: MDHEN, SYDVKM. The CDR3 contains 16 residues.

The CDR3 here is CASSQPGRNRPSTDTQYF. The CDR3 nucleotides read TGCGCCAGCAGCCAACCCGGTCGCAATCGACCTAGCACAGATACGCAGTATTTT. The rearrangement joins TRBV4-1 to TRBJ2-3; no firm D call. Trimming shortened V by 2 bases and J by 0 bases, and 18 bases separated the two germline ends. CDR3 length: 18 residues. Per the germline V gene, CDR1 is MGHRA and CDR2 is YSYEKL.

The V and J genes are TRBV28 and TRBJ2-7; D may be TRBD1 (5 bases). Germline assignment: CDR1 MDHEN and CDR2 SYDVKM. Trimming took off 8 bases at V and 0 bases at J, with 14 bases between the two ends. This CDR3 contains 14 residues. As DNA, the CDR3 is TGTGCCAGCCAACGGTACAGGCTCTCCTACGAGCAGTACTTC. Encoded protein: CASQRYRLSYEQYF.

This clone was detected only a few times. V is TRBV19 and J is TRBJ1-5; 10 nucleotides match TRBD1. CDR1 LNHDA and CDR2 SQIVND come from the germline V gene (reference sequence). This CDR3 has 14 amino acids. V was pared by 6 bases and J by 5 bases, with 4 bases of the junction left unmatched. The CDR3 reads CASSSTGGHQPQHF. The CDR3 DNA is TGTGCCAGTAGCTCGACAGGGGGCCATCAGCCCCAGCATTTT.

The chain couples TRBV6-6 to TRBJ2-1, with D unresolved. Per germline, CDR1 MNHNY and CDR2 SVGAGI (reference sequence). V shed 6 bases and J shed 0 bases, with 15 bases lying between them. The CDR3 covers 16 residues. CDR3 bases: TGTGCCAGCAGGTATGAACAAGGCAGCTCCTACAATGAGCAGTTCTTC. Translated, it gives CASRYEQGSSYNEQFF.

The V call is TRBV7-2, the J call TRBJ2-2; D possibly corresponds to TRBD1 (6 bases). This CDR3 is built from 15 residues. The V gene lost 6 bases and the J gene lost 3 bases, with 14 bases spanning the gap. CDR1 SGHTA and CDR2 FQGNSA come from the germline V gene. CDR3 amino acids: CASRGAGAYTGELFF. CDR3 DNA sequence: TGTGCCAGCAGAGGGGCAGGGGCGTACACCGGGGAGCTGTTTTTT.

CDR3 coding DNA: TGTGCCAGCAGCTTAGGCCAGATTTCCTACGAGCAGTACTTC. It specifies CASSLGQISYEQYF. The chain carries TRBV7-9 and TRBJ2-7, with D hard to call. V was pared by 1 base and J by 1 base, with 8 bases between. CDR1 is SEHNR and CDR2 is FQNEAQ in the germline V gene (reference sequence). CDR3 size: 14 residues.

This clone was seen only a few times. The chain is built from TRBV7-6 and TRBJ1-3; no definite D call. CDR3 length: 16 amino acids. Trimming removed 6 bases at V and 2 bases at J, with 17 bases between. CDR1 SGHVS and CDR2 FNYEAQ come from the germline V gene. The CDR3 reads CASSAPATLPGNTIYF. Written as DNA, the CDR3 is TGTGCCAGCAGTGCTCCTGCAACGCTTCCTGGAAACACCATATATTTT.

The gene calls are TRBV6-6 and TRBJ1-2; TRBD1 is a possible D gene (5 bases). Germline CDR1 and CDR2: MNHNY and SVGAGI (reference sequence). CDR3 size: 13 residues. The V gene lost 6 bases and the J gene lost 6 bases, with 14 bases spanning the gap. CDR3 residues: CASSRTGRHGYTF. CDR3 DNA: TGTGCCAGCAGCCGAACGGGACGGCATGGCTACACCTTC.

This clone was seen a single time. J is TRBJ2-5 and V is TRBV11-3; D possibly corresponds to TRBD2 (7 bases). With 2 bases removed from V and 2 bases from J, the gap between germline ends came to 12 bases. This CDR3 is 15 amino acids long. Germline CDR1 SGHNT, CDR2 YENEEA. The CDR3 sequence is CASSLWGGAQETQYF. For the CDR3, the DNA is TGTGCCAGCAGCTTATGGGGGGGGGCTCAAGAGACCCAGTACTTC.

The chain links TRBV5-1 to TRBJ2-7; no definite D call. Germline loops: CDR1 SGHRS, CDR2 YFSETQ. The ends were cut back, 2 bases at V and 1 base at J, with 7 bases in the middle. This CDR3 has 13 amino acids. The CDR3: CASSFARSYEQYF. CDR3 nucleotides: TGCGCCAGCAGCTTTGCTCGGTCCTACGAGCAGTACTTC. The variable domain in full, with the rest retrieved from reference TRBV5-1 and TRBJ2-7, is KAGVTQTPRYLIKTRGQQVTLSCSPISGHRSVSWYQQTPGQGLQFLFEYFSETQRNKGNFPGRFSGRQFSNSRSEMNVSTLELGDSALYLCASSFARSYEQYFGPGTRLTVT.

This rearrangement joins TRBV7-9 to TRBJ2-3; no clear D gene. V dropped 8 bases and J dropped 2 bases, with 5 bases sitting between them. Germline values: CDR1 SEHNR, CDR2 FQNEAQ (reference sequence). This CDR3 is 11 amino acids long. The chain's CDR3 is CASGITDTQYF. CDR3 bases: TGTGCCAGCGGCATCACAGATACGCAGTATTTT.